This T cell receptor (beta chain) appears in the sequencing data of a study of CD8 T cells in Susac syndrome. Trimming stripped 1 base from V and 3 bases from J, with 15 bases between. Germline V gives CDR1 MNHEY, CDR2 SVGAGI. The CDR3 has 16 amino acids. Whole-study results and caveats: When the CD4+ T cell repertoires of patients with Susac syndrome were examined, they did not show any clonal expansion.

RNA was extracted with the RNeasy kit, and a quantity of 0.5 to 1 ug was reverse transcribed using random hexamers. TCR beta CDR3 was amplified by immunoSEQ covering 54 Vbeta and 13 Jbeta. Each CDR3 protein gets one entry after TCRdb re-called the immunoSEQ multiplex PCR reads with MiXCR. The sample includes roughly 250,000 distinct CDR3 sequences, roughly 95% of them seen just once. This clonotype was counted a single time. The antigen is undetermined. The TCR originated in a human donor with Susac syndrome. This sequence joins TRBV6-5 and TRBJ1-1; possibly TRBD1 for D (5 bases). The sequencing input was CD4+ T cells from PBMCs. The CDR3 DNA is TGTGCCAGCAGTTACTTTCGGGGGGTTAAGGACACTGAAGCTTTCTTT. Translated, it gives CASSYFRGVKDTEAFF.